This T cell receptor beta chain was sequenced in a study of technical replicates of blood from a handful of donors. Sequenced by immunoSEQ multiplex PCR; TCRdb stores in-frame clones only, minus some. The top ten hold 0.34% of the sample, which has some 90,000 clones, 85% to 95% seen once. The sequence was obtained from a human donor in good health. The sequencing sample was made of T cells isolated from PBMCs.

This CDR3 is CATRIPIGGNGELFF. In nucleotides, the CDR3 is TGTGCCACCAGAATCCCGATAGGCGGGAACGGGGAGCTGTTTTTT. The J gene is TRBJ2-2, the V gene TRBV15; tentative D call: TRBD2 (6 bases). The V end lost 6 bases, the J end lost 7 bases, and 18 bases lay between the germline ends. The CDR3 totals 15 residues. Looked up from germline, CDR1 is LNHNV and CDR2 is YYDKDF (reference sequence). The whole variable domain, filled in from reference TRBV15 and TRBJ2-2, reads DAMVIQNPRYQVTQFGKPVTLSCSQTLNHNVMYWYQQKSSQAPKLLFHYYDKDFNNEADTPDNFQSRRPNTSFCFLDIRSPGLGDTAMYLCATRIPIGGNGELFFGEGSRLTVL.